The 13 T cell receptor beta chains given below trace back to one sample, sequenced in a study of blood T cells in healthy people across ages. A second roughly 7 to 12 cycle PCR used barcoded and J-beta primers. TCRdb re-derived calls from the 5' RACE reads in MiXCR, one entry per CDR3 protein. The profile shows approximately 1.5 million distinct CDR3 sequences, about 35% of them singletons. The sequencing input was blood. The receptors were gathered from a woman aged 25 to 45 in good health.

The sample holds a few counts of this clonotype. This chain connects TRBV29-1 to TRBJ1-1; D uncertain. This CDR3 is built from 14 residues. Germline V gives CDR1 SQVTM, CDR2 ANQGSEA. V lost 4 bases, J lost 3 bases, and 15 bases lay in between. The CDR3 nucleotides are TGCAGCGTTGGGGGTGTTCTTGGGGACACTGAAGCTTTCTTT. This codes for CSVGGVLGDTEAFF. The complete variable domain, with remaining parts taken from reference TRBV29-1 and TRBJ1-1, reads SAVISQKPSRDICQRGTSLTIQCQVDSQVTMMFWYRQQPGQSLTLIATANQGSEATYESGFVIDKFPISRPNLTFSTLTVSNMSPEDSSIYLCSVGGVLGDTEAFFGQGTRLTVV.

The chain uses TRBV20-1 and TRBJ1-2, with D perhaps TRBD1 (6 bases). CDR3 length: 16 residues. CDR1 and CDR2 from the germline V gene are DFQATT and SNEGSKA (reference sequence). V lost 4 bases and J lost 4, with 22 bases in between. The DNA for the CDR3 is TGCAGTGCTAATCAGCCTACAGGGTGGGGAACCTATGGCTACACCTTC. Translated, it gives CSANQPTGWGTYGYTF.

In this sample, this clonotype turned up a few times. The chain joins TRBV7-9 to TRBJ1-1, with TRBD1 matching over 9 bases. This CDR3 has 14 residues. V was clipped by 6 bases and J by 7 bases; unmatched bases: 9. From germline, CDR1 is SEHNR and CDR2 FQNEAQ (reference sequence). The CDR3 region is CASSYRQGGGEAFF. As DNA, the CDR3 is TGTGCCAGCAGTTATAGACAGGGGGGCGGTGAAGCTTTCTTT.

This clonotype was counted a few times. The chain carries TRBV4-1 and TRBJ2-1; 9 nucleotides agree with TRBD2. V shed 1 base and J 1 base; nucleotides not matched to a gene: 8. CDR1 is MGHRA, CDR2 YSYEKL, per germline. This CDR3 spans 18 amino acids. The CDR3 loop reads CASSQGLAGLASYNEQFF. In DNA, the CDR3 is TGCGCCAGCAGCCAAGGTCTGGCGGGACTAGCATCCTACAATGAGCAGTTCTTC.

As regards this clonotype: With a much larger clone just one base away, this may be a read error. The V gene is TRBV29-1, the J gene TRBJ2-7; D remains ambiguous. In germline, CDR1 is SQVTM, CDR2 ANQGSEA. The CDR3 extends over 13 amino acids. V lost 3 bases, J lost 1 base, and 10 bases lay in between. This chain's CDR3 is CSVESGRSYEQYF. CDR3 DNA sequence: TGCAGCGTTGAGTCTGGACGGTCCTACGAGCAGTACTTC.

The V call is TRBV15, the J call TRBJ2-7, with D hard to call. The CDR3 is 14 residues long. V gave up 3 bases and J gave up 0 bases, with 9 bases separating them. CDR1 and CDR2 (germline): LNHNV, YYDKDF (reference sequence). The CDR3 coding sequence is TGTGCCACCAGCAGGATAGGGTTCTCCTACGAGCAGTACTTC. Translation gives CATSRIGFSYEQYF.

The rearrangement uses TRBV7-2 and TRBJ2-1; TRBD1 or TRBD2 may be the D gene (6 bases each). CDR1 and CDR2 (germline): SGHTA, FQGNSA. This CDR3 contains 14 residues. V was shortened by 5 bases and J by 9 bases, with 17 bases between the two germline ends. CDR3 residues: CASSRRGFGIEQFF. Written as DNA, the CDR3 is TGTGCCAGCAGCCGGAGGGGGTTTGGAATTGAGCAGTTCTTC.

This clonotype showed up many times. The chain joins TRBV7-2 to TRBJ2-5; D tentatively reads TRBD1 or TRBD2 (5 bases each). Germline CDR1 is SGHTA and CDR2 is FQGNSA. The CDR3 has 16 residues. V was pared by 2 bases and J by 3 bases, with 16 bases between. CDR3 region: CASSLRGRAIEETQYF. For the CDR3, the DNA is TGTGCCAGCAGCTTACGGGGCAGGGCAATCGAAGAGACCCAGTACTTC.

The V call is TRBV4-2, the J call TRBJ2-3, with 10 bases matching TRBD2. CDR3 size: 17 residues. Germline V lookup: CDR1 LGHNA, CDR2 YNFKEQ. The J segment lost 5 bases and the V segment lost 0 bases, leaving 8 bases of the junction unmatched. The CDR3 bases are TGTGCCAGCAGCCAAGATGCGAGGAGCGGGGGGGTAGATACGCAGTATTTT. Its translation is CASSQDARSGGVDTQYF.

This clonotype was counted between two and nine times. The chain employs TRBV7-8 and TRBJ2-1, with D possibly matching TRBD1 (5 bases). Trimming took 1 base from V and 6 from J, leaving 16 bases between them. The CDR3 length is 16 residues. Germline CDR1 and CDR2: SGHVS and FQNEAQ. The CDR3 DNA sequence: TGTGCCAGCAGCTTAGTCACCCTAGTTGGGGCCAATGAGCAGTTCTTC. Amino acid sequence: CASSLVTLVGANEQFF. Full variable domain (missing parts from reference TRBV7-8 and TRBJ2-1): GAGVSQSPRYKVAKRGQDVALRCDPISGHVSLFWYQQALGQGPEFLTYFQNEAQLDKSGLPSDRFFAERPEGSVSTLKIQRTQQEDSAVYLCASSLVTLVGANEQFFGPGTRLTVL.

Concerning this clonotype: A much bigger clone sits one base away, suggesting this may be a read error. The V call is TRBV28, the J call TRBJ2-7, with 9 bases aligning to TRBD2. The V gene's germline CDR1 is MDHEN and CDR2 SYDVKM. This CDR3 spans 16 amino acids. CDR3 loop: CTSSLVTSGPTYEQYF. CDR3 in DNA: TGTACCAGCAGTTTAGTTACTAGCGGGCCCACCTACGAGCAGTACTTC.

In the case of this clonotype: A read error may explain this, as a much larger clone is one base away. This chain connects TRBV6-1 to TRBJ2-6; TRBD1 matches at 8 bases. Germline V gene data show CDR1 as MNHNS and CDR2 as SASEGT. The CDR3 has 16 amino acids. The CDR3 region is CASIGQGASGANVRTF. DNA for the CDR3: TGTGCCAGCATTGGGCAGGGGGCCTCAGGGGCCAACGTCCGGACTTTC.

The table lists this clonotype with many counts. The chain couples TRBV13 to TRBJ2-7, with D perhaps matching TRBD2 (7 bases). Germline V gene data show CDR1 as PRHDT and CDR2 as FYEKMQ (reference sequence). V lost 7 bases to trimming and J lost 7 bases, with 14 bases between them. There are 12 residues in the CDR3. The chain's CDR3 is CASTPGGREQYF. The CDR3 region has the DNA TGTGCCAGCACTCCGGGGGGCCGAGAGCAGTACTTC. The full variable domain, rest sourced from reference TRBV13 and TRBJ2-7, is AAGVIQSPRHLIKEKRETATLKCYPIPRHDTVYWYQQGPGQDPQFLISFYEKMQSDKGSIPDRFSAQQFSDYHSELNMSSLELGDSALYFCASTPGGREQYFGPGTRLTVT.